These 27 T cell receptor beta chains share one sample of origin, sequenced in a study of blood T cell repertoires in COVID-19. Using immunoSEQ multiplex PCR, the repertoire was profiled, and TCRdb retains in-frame clones only, with some absent. The sample yields fewer than 250,000 clones, around 86% seen once. The sequenced material came from peripheral blood. The receptors derive from a woman aged 55-70 years who had recovered from COVID-19.

V and J are TRBV18 and TRBJ1-3; D perhaps matches TRBD1 (5 bases). Trimming pared 3 bases from V and 2 bases from J, leaving 11 bases between. CDR3 length: 15 amino acids. Germline V gives CDR1 KGHSH, CDR2 LQKENI. CDR3 residues: CASSPGRGTGNTIYF. In DNA form, the CDR3 reads TGTGCCAGCTCACCGGGAAGGGGTACTGGAAACACCATATATTTT.

The CDR3 reads CASRTGLGNEQFF. DNA for the CDR3: TGTGCCAGCAGGACAGGGTTGGGCAATGAGCAGTTCTTC. The J gene is TRBJ2-1, the V gene TRBV27, with 7 bases aligning to TRBD1. The CDR3 loop spans 13 amino acids. The ends lost 6 bases at V and 6 bases at J; junction bases unmatched: 5. Germline CDR1 reads MNHEY; CDR2 reads SMNVEV (reference sequence).

The chain employs TRBV27 and TRBJ2-3, with D uncertain. Per the germline V gene, CDR1 is MNHEY and CDR2 is SMNVEV (reference sequence). Trimming shortened V by 3 bases and J by 2 bases, and 3 bases separated the two germline ends. The CDR3 runs 12 residues. The CDR3 nucleotides read TGTGCCAGCAGTTTTAACACAGATACGCAGTATTTT. Its translation is CASSFNTDTQYF.

This clone has more than one count but fewer than ten. This chain uses TRBV11-3 with TRBJ2-1; D is perhaps TRBD2 (7 bases). V shed 1 base and J shed 4 bases, with 17 bases lying between them. The germline CDR1 and CDR2 sequences are SGHNT and YENEEA. The CDR3 contains 17 residues. This chain's CDR3 is CASSLVGAGAIYNEQFF. As DNA, the CDR3 is TGTGCCAGCAGCTTAGTCGGGGCGGGGGCCATATACAATGAGCAGTTCTTC.

The chain employs TRBV5-1 and TRBJ2-5; 9 nucleotides agree with TRBD1. The germline V gene encodes CDR1 SGHRS and CDR2 YFSETQ. CDR3 length: 13 amino acids. The V gene end was trimmed by 5 bases and the J gene end by 4 bases; junction bases not matched to a gene: 3. The CDR3 spells CASRGTGIETQYF. The DNA for the CDR3 is TGCGCCAGCAGGGGGACAGGGATAGAGACCCAGTACTTC.

The rearrangement uses TRBV11-3 and TRBJ2-2; 10 bases match TRBD1. The CDR3 sequence is 15 residues long. The ends lost 0 bases at V and 8 bases at J; junction bases unmatched: 3. The germline CDR1 and CDR2 sequences are SGHNT and YENEEA. The CDR3 nucleotides are TGTGCCAGCAGCTTAGAAGGGACAGGGGAGGGGGAGCTGTTTTTT. Its protein is CASSLEGTGEGELFF.

The CDR3 here is CASSPYGTDNEQFF. The CDR3 DNA follows: TGTGCCAGCTCACCGTATGGGACTGACAATGAGCAGTTCTTC. The chain combines TRBV18 with TRBJ2-1, with D perhaps TRBD2 (6 bases). V was shortened by 3 bases and J by 5 bases, with 11 bases between the two germline ends. CDR1 is KGHSH, CDR2 LQKENI, per germline. The CDR3 is made up of 14 amino acids.

This rearrangement joins TRBV7-9 to TRBJ1-1; a possible D gene is TRBD1 (5 bases). The V end lost 5 bases, the J end lost 1 base, and 11 bases lay between the germline ends. This CDR3 region has 14 residues. CDR1 and CDR2 (germline): SEHNR, FQNEAQ (reference sequence). This CDR3 is CASSVYTGNTEAFF. The CDR3 DNA is TGTGCCAGCAGCGTTTATACAGGGAACACTGAAGCTTTCTTT.

This rearrangement joins TRBV12-5 to TRBJ2-3; 13 bases fit TRBD2. CDR1 and CDR2 from the germline V gene are LGHNT and FRNRAP. V was pared by 1 base and J by 3 bases, with 10 bases of the junction left unmatched. The CDR3 spans 19 residues. For the CDR3, the DNA is TGTGCTAGTGGTTTGGCAACTAGCGGGGGGGGTATAAGTACAGATACGCAGTATTTT. As protein: CASGLATSGGGISTDTQYF.

This chain uses TRBV6-5 with TRBJ1-2, with 8 bases lining up with TRBD1. From germline, CDR1 is MNHEY and CDR2 SVGAGI. V dropped 3 bases and J dropped 4; count of bases not matched to a gene: 10. CDR3 size: 16 residues. The CDR3 sequence is CASSYSTGGFGYGYTF. The CDR3 DNA follows: TGTGCCAGCAGTTATTCAACAGGGGGATTCGGCTATGGCTACACCTTC.

This rearrangement joins TRBV6-5 to TRBJ1-3, with TRBD1 as a possible D gene (5 bases). CDR3 length equals 13 residues. Germline loops: CDR1 MNHEY, CDR2 SVGAGI. V was cut by 7 bases and J by 0 bases, with 7 bases left in between. This CDR3 is CASTGGSGNTIYF. As DNA, the CDR3 is TGTGCCAGCACGGGGGGCTCTGGAAACACCATATATTTT.

The gene calls are TRBV2 and TRBJ1-1; maybe TRBD1 (6 bases). The CDR3 sequence is 13 residues long. Trimming removed 7 bases from V and 1 base from J, with 10 bases in between. Germline loops: CDR1 SNHLY, CDR2 FYNNEI. DNA for the CDR3: TGTGCCAGCACCCCGGACAGGAACACTGAAGCTTTCTTT. It specifies CASTPDRNTEAFF.

This clone was observed a handful of times. This sequence joins TRBV10-3 and TRBJ2-3; 9 nucleotides agree with TRBD2. V lost 2 bases to trimming and J lost 2 bases; unmatched junction nucleotides: 8. CDR3 length: 17 residues. Per germline, CDR1 ENHRY and CDR2 SYGVKD. This CDR3 is CAISEPRSGGLTDTQYF. CDR3 in DNA: TGTGCCATCAGTGAGCCGAGGAGCGGGGGGCTCACAGATACGCAGTATTTT.

This chain uses TRBV7-8 with TRBJ2-2, with no clear D. Trimming shortened V by 5 bases and J by 7 bases, and 17 bases separated the two germline ends. The CDR3 has 15 amino acids. Per germline, CDR1 SGHVS and CDR2 FQNEAQ. The CDR3 DNA sequence: TGTGCCAGCAGCCGGTTAATTAGCCCCGTCGGGGAGCTGTTTTTT. Its protein is CASSRLISPVGELFF.

This sequence joins TRBV7-2 and TRBJ1-2, with TRBD1 as a possible D gene (5 bases). With 2 bases removed from V and 4 bases from J, the gap between germline ends came to 14 bases. Germline assignment: CDR1 SGHTA and CDR2 FQGNSA. This CDR3 region has 15 residues. The DNA for the CDR3 is TGTGCCAGCAGCTTACAAACGACAGTCAGCTATGGCTACACCTTC. Translating it yields CASSLQTTVSYGYTF. The whole variable domain, remainder taken from reference TRBV7-2 and TRBJ1-2, is GAGVSQSPSNKVTEKGKDVELRCDPISGHTALYWYRQSLGQGLEFLIYFQGNSAPDKSGLPSDRFSAERTGGSVSTLTIQRTQQEDSAVYLCASSLQTTVSYGYTFGSGTRLTVV.

Note on this clone: The sample contains more than one DNA sequence encoding this CDR3. This chain uses TRBV7-2 with TRBJ2-3; the D is unclear. The CDR3 loop spans 14 amino acids. The germline CDR1 and CDR2 sequences are SGHTA and FQGNSA. Trimming removed 1 base from V and 3 bases from J, with 8 bases in between. The CDR3 here is CASSLGLATDTQYF. The DNA of the CDR3 is TGTGCCAGCAGCTTAGGTTTGGCAACAGATACGCAGTATTTT.

In the case of this clone: The junction differs from germline at one of its ends, possibly a read error. The chain links TRBV28 to TRBJ2-7; D gene ambiguous. This CDR3 comprises 13 residues. Germline-derived CDR1 and CDR2 are MDHEN and SYDVKM. The CDR3 region is CASSLRSAAVMSF. For the CDR3, the DNA is TGTGCCAGCAGTCTTCGATCGGCGGCAGTTATGTCCTTC. The whole variable domain, remainder taken from reference TRBV28 and TRBJ2-7, is DVKVTQSSRYLVKRTGEKVFLECVQDMDHENMFWYRQDPGLGLRLIYFSYDVKMKEKGDIPEGYSVSREKKERFSLILESASTNQTSMYLCASSLRSAAVMSFGPGTRLTVT.

V gene TRBV5-1 combines with J gene TRBJ1-4; D gene unclear. V lost 7 bases and J 2 bases, leaving 12 bases between the germline ends. Germline CDR1 is SGHRS and CDR2 is YFSETQ. The CDR3 covers 14 residues. DNA for the CDR3: TGCGCCAGCTCGTCCTTGAGCACTAATGAAAAACTGTTTTTT. Translation: CASSSLSTNEKLFF.

This clone was seen only once. The chain joins TRBV7-2 to TRBJ2-7; no clear D gene. Germline V gives CDR1 SGHTA, CDR2 FQGNSA. This CDR3 has 15 amino acids. V lost 3 bases to trimming and J lost 3 bases, with 15 bases between them. Written as DNA, the CDR3 is TGTGCCAGCAGCTTCCCCCTGGCTGAAAGCTACGAGCAGTACTTC. Amino acid sequence: CASSFPLAESYEQYF.

This sequence joins TRBV28 and TRBJ2-7; D may be TRBD1 (6 bases). The germline V and J ends were trimmed by 6 bases and 3 bases, with 12 bases remaining between them. This CDR3 has 13 amino acids. CDR1 is MDHEN and CDR2 is SYDVKM in the germline V gene. In DNA form, the CDR3 reads TGTGCCAGCAGCGCTGGACAGTACTACGAGCAGTACTTC. Its translation: CASSAGQYYEQYF.

The chain combines TRBV11-3 with TRBJ2-2; 7 nucleotides line up with TRBD1. Germline CDR1 SGHNT, CDR2 YENEEA. V was clipped by 3 bases and J by 7 bases; unmatched bases: 5. This CDR3 comprises 14 residues. The CDR3 loop is CASSFTGTVGELFF. In nucleotides, the CDR3 is TGTGCCAGCAGCTTCACCGGGACAGTCGGGGAGCTGTTTTTT. The variable domain in full, completed from reference TRBV11-3 and TRBJ2-2, reads EAGVVQSPRYKIIEKKQPVAFWCNPISGHNTLYWYLQNLGQGPELLIRYENEEAVDDSQLPKDRFSAERLKGVDSTLKIQPAELGDSAVYLCASSFTGTVGELFFGEGSRLTVL.

The chain uses TRBV28 and TRBJ1-5; 11 bases map to TRBD1. The CDR3 is 17 residues long. V lost 6 bases, J lost 2 bases, and 9 bases stayed unmatched. The germline gives CDR1 MDHEN, CDR2 SYDVKM. CDR3: CASSLDRGRLGNQPQHF. The CDR3 nucleotides are TGTGCCAGCAGCCTGGACAGGGGGCGCCTCGGCAATCAGCCCCAGCATTTT.

The CDR3 loop is CSASWGGEWQPQHF. In DNA form, the CDR3 reads TGCAGTGCTAGTTGGGGGGGCGAGTGGCAGCCCCAGCATTTT. The rearrangement joins TRBV20-1 to TRBJ1-5; possible D gene TRBD1, 6 bases. Germline V CDR1 and CDR2: DFQATT, SNEGSKA (reference sequence). The CDR3 length is 14 residues. Deletions cut 3 bases from V and 7 bases from J, with 16 bases between.

The CDR3, as DNA: TGTGCCAGCAGCCCCGACGACATCTATGGCTACACCTTC. Encoded protein: CASSPDDIYGYTF. The chain links TRBV9 to TRBJ1-2; D is ambiguous. Germline values: CDR1 SGDLS, CDR2 YYNGEE. CDR3 size: 13 residues. Trimming pared 4 bases from V and 4 bases from J, leaving 11 bases between.

The rearrangement joins TRBV7-3 to TRBJ2-1; 12 bases are shared with TRBD1. The germline gives CDR1 SGHTA, CDR2 FQGTGA. Trimming removed 6 bases from V and 7 bases from J; junction bases left unmatched: 4. This CDR3 is 14 amino acids long. CDR3 coding DNA: TGTGCCAGCAGTGGGACAGGGGGCAAGAATGAGCAGTTCTTC. Its protein product is CASSGTGGKNEQFF.

This sequence joins TRBV19 and TRBJ1-4, with D perhaps matching TRBD1 (5 bases). Germline V gene lookup returns CDR1 LNHDA and CDR2 SQIVND (reference sequence). CDR3 length equals 14 residues. V gave up 6 bases and J gave up 10 bases, with 18 bases separating them. CDR3 loop: CASSQQAGVGKLFF. CDR3 nucleotide sequence: TGTGCCAGTAGCCAACAGGCCGGTGTGGGAAAACTGTTTTTT. The entire variable domain, with the rest obtained from reference TRBV19 and TRBJ1-4, is as follows: DGGITQSPKYLFRKEGQNVTLSCEQNLNHDAMYWYRQDPGQGLRLIYYSQIVNDFQKGDIAEGYSVSREKKESFPLTVTSAQKNPTAFYLCASSQQAGVGKLFFGSGTQLSVL.

The rearrangement joins TRBV5-1 to TRBJ2-2; 8 bases align to TRBD1. This CDR3 is built from 17 residues. Germline V gives CDR1 SGHRS, CDR2 YFSETQ. V gave up 1 base and J gave up 8 bases; unmatched junction bases: 13. CDR3 region: CASSLNLRTGPVGELFF. For the CDR3, the DNA is TGCGCCAGCAGCTTGAACCTTAGGACAGGGCCCGTAGGGGAGCTGTTTTTT.